The 18 T cell receptor beta chains below all came from one sample that was sequenced in a study of human T cells and chemical hapten exposure (TCRdb year 2021). Libraries were built with RACE. Data came from a NextSeq 500. TCRdb's own reprocessing of the public reads used fastp at Q25 and MiXCR and kept productive beta chains. Identical CDR3 protein sequences are pooled into one entry, listed with their most common genes and DNA. This sample lists roughly 84,000 distinct CDR3 sequences; more than 10% were detected once. The ten largest clones take up under 4.5% of the sample. Explained via the paper, the time point label denotes: patch test 3, about 24 weeks after DPC sensitization. Read against the paper, the sample's treatment or condition label means: therapeutic diphenylcyclopropenone sensitization with weekly scalp DPC. Specimen: whole blood, collected in connection with sensitization to the hapten diphenylcyclopropenone (DPC). The receptors here all came from a woman in her fifties or sixties with alopecia areata. Some clones in this sample may be carry-over from other donors' samples.

This clonotype was counted a few times. The rearrangement uses TRBV7-8 and TRBJ2-3; 9 positions agree with TRBD1. The CDR3 loop spans 15 amino acids. Trimming removed 5 bases from V and 3 bases from J; junction bases left unmatched: 6. Germline V lookup: CDR1 SGHVS, CDR2 FQNEAQ. CDR3 region: CASSADRGETDTQYF. The DNA for the CDR3 is TGTGCCAGCAGCGCAGACAGGGGGGAAACAGATACGCAGTATTTT.

The gene calls are TRBV3-1 and TRBJ2-2; no firm D call. V was trimmed by 0 bases and J by 2 bases, leaving 7 bases between them. The CDR3 is made up of 15 amino acids. CDR1 is LGHDT, CDR2 YNNKEL, per germline (reference sequence). The CDR3 coding sequence is TGTGCCAGCAGCCAAGATAGCCCCAACACCGGGGAGCTGTTTTTT. This sequence encodes CASSQDSPNTGELFF.

The chain links TRBV19 to TRBJ1-2; 7 bases align to TRBD1. Germline CDR1 and CDR2: LNHDA and SQIVND (reference sequence). The CDR3 is made up of 14 amino acids. V shed 9 bases and J 8 bases; nucleotides not matched to a gene: 15. DNA of the CDR3: TGTGCCAGCAGTCGTTACCCCCAGGGGGGAGGCTACACCTTC. Protein product: CASSRYPQGGGYTF. The full variable domain, its missing parts supplied by reference TRBV19 and TRBJ1-2, is DGGITQSPKYLFRKEGQNVTLSCEQNLNHDAMYWYRQDPGQGLRLIYYSQIVNDFQKGDIAEGYSVSREKKESFPLTVTSAQKNPTAFYLCASSRYPQGGGYTFGSGTRLTVV.

The chain has TRBV29-1 and TRBJ1-5; D unclear. This CDR3 has 12 residues. V was shortened by 0 bases and J by 7 bases, with 7 bases between the two germline ends. Germline V CDR1 and CDR2: SQVTM, ANQGSEA. CDR3 DNA: TGCAGCGTTGAAGAGGGCGGGCAGCCCCAGCATTTT. The encoded protein is CSVEEGGQPQHF.

This clonotype was seen many times. J is TRBJ2-5 and V is TRBV7-6, with D perhaps assigned TRBD1 or TRBD2 (6 bases each). This CDR3 contains 13 residues. Trimming took off 3 bases at V and 5 bases at J, with 10 bases between the two ends. Germline V lookup: CDR1 SGHVS, CDR2 FNYEAQ. CDR3 residues: CASSFRGHETQYF. The CDR3 DNA follows: TGTGCCAGCAGCTTCCGGGGGCACGAGACCCAGTACTTC. Full variable domain (missing parts from reference TRBV7-6 and TRBJ2-5): GAGVSQSPRYKVTKRGQDVALRCDPISGHVSLYWYRQALGQGPEFLTYFNYEAQQDKSGLPNDRFSAERPEGSISTLTIQRTEQRDSAMYRCASSFRGHETQYFGPGTRLLVL.

This clonotype was recorded a few times. The rearrangement joins TRBV2 to TRBJ2-7; TRBD1 aligns across 8 bases. Germline CDR1 and CDR2: SNHLY and FYNNEI. Unmatched junction bases numbered 8, after V lost 5 bases and J lost 2 bases. The CDR3 spans 15 residues. CDR3 loop: CASSKGYRGTYEQYF. The CDR3 region has the DNA TGTGCCAGCAGTAAGGGGTACAGGGGGACCTACGAGCAGTACTTC.

In the case of this clonotype: One end of the junction fails to match germline, which may point to a read error. The rearrangement uses TRBV7-7 and TRBJ2-3; the match to TRBD1 covers 8 bases. Germline assignment: CDR1 SSHAT and CDR2 FNYEAQ (reference sequence). The CDR3 runs to 14 residues. CDR3 amino acids: CASSRDRYPDTQYF. CDR3 bases: TGTGCTAGCAGCCGGGACAGGTACCCAGATACGCAGTATTTT.

The chain couples TRBV5-5 to TRBJ1-1; D is unresolved. This CDR3 spans 12 amino acids. V lost 0 bases to trimming and J lost 11 bases, with 11 bases between them. The germline V gene encodes CDR1 SGHKS and CDR2 YYEKEE (reference sequence). The CDR3 DNA sequence: TGTGCCAGCAGCTTGGGTTTGGAGGCGGCTTTCTTT. It specifies CASSLGLEAAFF.

Many counts were recorded for this clonotype. The chain couples TRBV4-2 to TRBJ1-3; 7 nucleotides match TRBD1. J lost 4 bases, V lost 0 bases, and 6 bases had no gene match. The CDR3 loop spans 16 amino acids. Germline-derived CDR1 and CDR2 are LGHNA and YNFKEQ. The CDR3 DNA is TGTGCCAGCAGCCAAGAGGAGGGGGCGAAAGGAAACACCATATATTTT. As protein: CASSQEEGAKGNTIYF.

Many counts were recorded for this clonotype. The chain is built from TRBV2 and TRBJ1-1, with 7 bases matching TRBD1. The CDR3 has 14 amino acids. Trimming at V came to 5 bases and at J to 6 bases, leaving 9 bases not matched to a gene. Germline assignment: CDR1 SNHLY and CDR2 FYNNEI. CDR3 in DNA: TGTGCCAGCAGTACCACAGGGGAGTGGGCTGAAGCTTTCTTT. Amino acid sequence: CASSTTGEWAEAFF.

The sample holds many counts of this clonotype. The chain links TRBV2 to TRBJ1-2, with unresolved D. Germline values: CDR1 SNHLY, CDR2 FYNNEI. The CDR3 is made up of 16 amino acids. V shed 3 bases and J shed 4 bases, with 18 bases lying between them. The CDR3 DNA reads TGTGCCAGCAGTGAGCGGGTCGAGCAGGACCTCTATGGCTACACCTTC. Its translation: CASSERVEQDLYGYTF.

This clonotype was seen many times. V and J are TRBV3-1 and TRBJ1-5; D remains unclear. Germline values: CDR1 LGHDT, CDR2 YNNKEL (reference sequence). The CDR3 extends over 15 amino acids. Trimming took off 4 bases at V and 2 bases at J, with 12 bases between the two ends. CDR3 DNA sequence: TGTGCCAGCAGCCCGGACCCTAGGGGCAATCAGCCCCAGCATTTT. Encoded protein: CASSPDPRGNQPQHF.

This clonotype was seen ten or more times. CDR3 sequence reads: CASSLVGEKLFF. CDR3 DNA sequence: TGTGCCAGCAGCTTAGTCGGTGAAAAACTGTTTTTT. The chain links TRBV7-9 to TRBJ1-4; D is unclear. This CDR3 contains 12 residues. Trimming shortened V by 1 base and J by 7 bases, and 4 bases separated the two germline ends. From germline, CDR1 is SEHNR and CDR2 FQNEAQ (reference sequence).

This chain links TRBV10-3 with TRBJ2-5, with a possible D match to TRBD2 (6 bases). The V gene lost 4 bases and the J gene lost 5 bases, with 8 bases spanning the gap. In germline, CDR1 is ENHRY, CDR2 SYGVKD. The CDR3 covers 12 residues. This CDR3 is CAISGLGETQYF. The CDR3 DNA sequence: TGTGCCATCAGTGGACTAGGGGAGACCCAGTACTTC.

The rearrangement links TRBV9 to TRBJ2-1; 14 bases are shared with TRBD2. Germline lookup yields CDR1 SGDLS and CDR2 YYNGEE. The ends lost 4 bases at V and 6 bases at J; junction bases unmatched: 9. The CDR3 extends over 17 amino acids. The DNA for the CDR3 is TGTGCCAGCAGCCCGCGACTAGCGGGAGGGCAATTCAATGAGCAGTTCTTC. It is translated as CASSPRLAGGQFNEQFF.

J is TRBJ2-1 and V is TRBV29-1, with D perhaps matching TRBD1 (5 bases). Trimming took 7 bases from V and 0 from J, leaving 10 bases between them. The CDR3 is 13 amino acids. CDR1 is SQVTM and CDR2 is ANQGSEA in the germline V gene. CDR3 nucleotide sequence: TGCAGCGCTCAAGGGGACTCCTACAATGAGCAGTTCTTC. Its translation: CSAQGDSYNEQFF.

V is TRBV9 and J is TRBJ1-6; no definite D call. CDR1 is SGDLS, CDR2 YYNGEE, per germline. The CDR3 is 11 amino acids. Between the trimmed V and J ends, which lost 0 bases and 12 bases, there was a span of 4 bases. CDR3 sequence: CASSVGGPLHF. The CDR3 bases are TGTGCCAGCAGCGTAGGGGGACCCCTCCACTTT.

This clonotype has more than one count but fewer than ten. The genes are TRBV11-2 and TRBJ2-3; D is unclear. Trimming left V 3 bases short and J 1 base short, with 8 bases between. Germline assignment: CDR1 SGHAT and CDR2 FQNNGV. The length of the CDR3 is 14 residues. The CDR3 region is CASSFRLGTDTQYF. In DNA form, the CDR3 reads TGTGCCAGCAGCTTTAGGCTGGGCACAGATACGCAGTATTTT.